The 9 T cell receptor beta chains presented below share a single source sample, sequenced in a study of identical twins. Each CDR3 protein gets one entry after TCRdb re-called the 5' RACE reads with MiXCR. The sample has roughly 630,000 distinct CDR3 sequences, about 7.6% seen once. These sequences were also reported in another study, on yellow fever vaccine responses in identical twins.

Sequencing was performed on PBMCs. Every receptor here comes from a young woman in good health.

This clonotype has just a few counts. This chain joins TRBV20-1 and TRBJ1-1; a weak D match, TRBD1 (5 bases). Germline V gene sequence: CDR1 DFQATT, CDR2 SNEGSKA (reference sequence). There are 14 residues in the CDR3. V lost 3 bases and J 1 base, leaving 12 bases between the germline ends. In DNA, the CDR3 is TGCAGTGCTAGCTCGGGGCCCCCGAACACTGAAGCTTTCTTT. Translated, it gives CSASSGPPNTEAFF.

This clonotype was observed many times. J is TRBJ2-1 and V is TRBV12-3 or TRBV12-4; D is unclear. V gave up 4 bases and J gave up 8 bases, with 15 bases separating them. This CDR3 has 14 residues. The CDR3: CASSSQLGLDEQFF. The CDR3 DNA sequence: TGTGCCAGCAGTTCCCAGTTAGGGCTTGATGAGCAGTTCTTC.

This clonotype was seen at least ten times. This chain uses TRBV7-6 with TRBJ2-3, with 9 bases lining up with TRBD2. Unmatched junction bases numbered 3, after V lost 10 bases and J lost 1 base. Germline loops: CDR1 SGHVS, CDR2 FNYEAQ. The CDR3 length is 13 residues. CDR3: CATRLAGTDTQYF. The CDR3 region has the DNA TGTGCCACCCGACTAGCGGGCACAGATACGCAGTATTTT.

This clonotype was counted only a few times. This chain joins TRBV15 and TRBJ1-5; 8 bases agree with TRBD1. The CDR3 sequence is 16 residues long. Germline-derived CDR1 and CDR2 are LNHNV and YYDKDF (reference sequence). After removal of 1 base from V and 1 base from J, the junction contained 3 bases not matched to a gene. CDR3 region: CATSRVWDRSNQPQHF. In DNA, the CDR3 is TGTGCCACCAGCAGAGTATGGGACAGGAGCAATCAGCCCCAGCATTTT.

The V call is TRBV5-4, the J call TRBJ2-2; the match to TRBD2 covers 8 bases. Per the germline V gene, CDR1 is SGHNT and CDR2 is YYREEE (reference sequence). The V gene end was trimmed by 2 bases and the J gene end by 3 bases; junction bases not matched to a gene: 9. There are 17 residues in the CDR3. The CDR3 nucleotides are TGTGCCAGCAGCTTTGGGGCGGGGGGAGGATACACCGGGGAGCTGTTTTTT. Its translation is CASSFGAGGGYTGELFF.

This clonotype has just a few counts. The J gene is TRBJ2-1, the V gene TRBV20-1, with a tentative D call TRBD2 (6 bases). There are 12 residues in the CDR3. In germline, CDR1 is DFQATT, CDR2 SNEGSKA (reference sequence). Trimming left V 1 base short and J 9 bases short, with 10 bases between. The chain's CDR3 is CSARVLGGEQFF. The DNA of the CDR3 is TGCAGTGCTAGAGTCCTCGGGGGTGAGCAGTTCTTC.

This clonotype was recorded at least ten times. The chain employs TRBV7-6 and TRBJ1-4, with no clear D. The germline CDR1 and CDR2 sequences are SGHVS and FNYEAQ. The CDR3 sequence is 11 residues long. Trimming removed 4 bases from V and 8 bases from J, with 5 bases in between. The CDR3 here is CASSSTEKLFF. CDR3 coding DNA: TGTGCCAGCAGCTCCACCGAAAAACTGTTTTTT.

This clonotype was picked up many times. The chain links TRBV24-1 to TRBJ2-2; 7 bases are a match to TRBD1. J gave up 6 bases and V 5 bases, and 8 bases lay outside the gene matches. The CDR3 is 15 residues long. The germline gives CDR1 KGHDR, CDR2 SFDVKD. The CDR3 bases are TGTGCCACCAGTGTCAAAGGGGGCAATTCCGGGGAGCTGTTTTTT. This codes for CATSVKGGNSGELFF.

The chain links TRBV10-3 to TRBJ1-1; 11 positions match TRBD1. The V gene's germline CDR1 is ENHRY and CDR2 SYGVKD. Unmatched junction bases numbered 2, after V lost 1 base and J lost 4 bases. The CDR3 length is 15 residues. The CDR3 coding sequence is TGTGCCATCAGTGAGTGGGGGACAGGGGGCACTGAAGCTTTCTTT. Its translation: CAISEWGTGGTEAFF.